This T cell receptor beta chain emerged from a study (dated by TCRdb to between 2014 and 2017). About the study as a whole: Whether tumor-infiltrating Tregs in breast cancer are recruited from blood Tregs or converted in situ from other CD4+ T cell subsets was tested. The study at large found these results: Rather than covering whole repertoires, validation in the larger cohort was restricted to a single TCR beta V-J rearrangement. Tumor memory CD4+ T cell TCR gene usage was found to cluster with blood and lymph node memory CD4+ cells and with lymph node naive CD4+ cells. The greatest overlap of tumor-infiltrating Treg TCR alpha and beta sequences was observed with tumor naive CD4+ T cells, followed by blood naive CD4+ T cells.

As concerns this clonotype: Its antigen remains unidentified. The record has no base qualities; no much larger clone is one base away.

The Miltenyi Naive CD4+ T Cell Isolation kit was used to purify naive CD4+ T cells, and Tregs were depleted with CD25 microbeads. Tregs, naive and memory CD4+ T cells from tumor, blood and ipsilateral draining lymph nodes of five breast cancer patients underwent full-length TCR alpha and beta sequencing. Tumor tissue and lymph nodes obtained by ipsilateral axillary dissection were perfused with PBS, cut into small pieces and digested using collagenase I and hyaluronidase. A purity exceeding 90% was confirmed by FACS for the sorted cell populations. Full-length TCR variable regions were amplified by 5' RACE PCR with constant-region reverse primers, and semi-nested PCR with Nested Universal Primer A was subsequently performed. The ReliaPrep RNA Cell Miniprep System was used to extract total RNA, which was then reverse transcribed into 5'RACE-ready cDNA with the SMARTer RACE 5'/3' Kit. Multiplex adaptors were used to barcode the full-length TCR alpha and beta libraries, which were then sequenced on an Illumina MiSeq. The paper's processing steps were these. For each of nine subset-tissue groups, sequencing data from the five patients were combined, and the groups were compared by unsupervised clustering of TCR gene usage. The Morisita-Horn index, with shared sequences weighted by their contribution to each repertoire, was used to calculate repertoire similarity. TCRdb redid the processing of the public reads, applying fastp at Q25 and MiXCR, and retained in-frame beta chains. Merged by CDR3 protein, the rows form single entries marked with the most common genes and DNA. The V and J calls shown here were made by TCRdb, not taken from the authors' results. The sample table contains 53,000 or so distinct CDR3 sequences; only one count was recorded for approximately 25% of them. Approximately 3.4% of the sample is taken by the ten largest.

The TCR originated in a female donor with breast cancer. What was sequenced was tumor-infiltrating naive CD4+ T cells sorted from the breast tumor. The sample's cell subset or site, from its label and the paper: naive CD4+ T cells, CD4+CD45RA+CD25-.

The DNA is as follows: TGTGCCTGGGCCCCGGGGGATGGTCTTGGCTACACCTTC. Translated, this gives CAWAPGDGLGYTF. The chain was built from TRBV30 and TRBJ1-2, and the D gene may be TRBD1, 5 bases matching. The V end loses 5 bases and the J end loses 7 bases, and a stretch of 17 bases separates them. From the cysteine up to the phenylalanine, the CDR3 has a length of 13 residues. Of all the DNA, just the CDR3 is kept, 39 bases in frame from base 1. CDR1 and CDR2 are drawn from the germline V gene (reference sequence): GTSNPN, SVGIG.